A single sample gave rise to the 5 T cell receptor beta chains below, sequenced in a study of identical twins. TCRdb passed the 5' RACE reads through MiXCR, listing each CDR3 protein once. The data contain some 600,000 distinct CDR3 sequences, about 7% of them singletons. These data were also filed under a second study, of yellow fever vaccine responses in identical twins.

The sequenced sample consisted of PBMCs. The receptors here all came from a woman between 18 and 29 years old in good health.

The table lists this clonotype with a few counts. The chain is built from TRBV12-3 or TRBV12-4 and TRBJ1-5; D ambiguous. The CDR3 loop spans 14 amino acids. Trimming shortened V by 5 bases and J by 3 bases, and 11 bases separated the two germline ends. In nucleotides, the CDR3 is TGTGCCAGCAGTCCGGGGAGGATCAATCAGCCCCAGCATTTT. It encodes CASSPGRINQPQHF.

The V gene is TRBV27, the J gene TRBJ2-7; 8 nucleotides agree with TRBD1. CDR3 size: 13 residues. CDR1 and CDR2 from the germline V gene are MNHEY and SMNVEV (reference sequence). Trimming cost V 3 bases and J 5 bases; bases outside gene matches: 3. DNA of the CDR3: TGTGCCAGCAGTTTTGGACAGGGAGACGAGCAGTACGTC. This gives the protein CASSFGQGDEQYV.

This clonotype was seen repeatedly, ten times or more. This chain links TRBV28 with TRBJ1-4; possible D gene TRBD1, 6 bases. CDR1 and CDR2 (germline): MDHEN, SYDVKM. This CDR3 is built from 15 residues. The V end lost 5 bases, the J end lost 7 bases, and 17 bases lay between the germline ends. CDR3 loop: CASSPLGEGGEKLFF. Here the CDR3 DNA reads TGTGCCAGCAGTCCGCTGGGGGAAGGGGGTGAAAAACTGTTTTTT.

The table lists this clonotype with a few counts. The rearrangement links TRBV5-4 to TRBJ2-5, with D possibly matching TRBD2 (5 bases). CDR1 and CDR2 (germline): SGHNT, YYREEE (reference sequence). The V end lost 4 bases, the J end lost 4 bases, and 11 bases lay between the germline ends. This CDR3 has 13 amino acids. CDR3 nucleotides: TGTGCCAGCAGCCCCCACGGGGTAGAGACCCAGTACTTC. Translation: CASSPHGVETQYF.

The gene calls are TRBV9 and TRBJ2-1; 11 positions agree with TRBD2. This CDR3 is built from 16 residues. CDR1 and CDR2 (germline): SGDLS, YYNGEE. V lost 0 bases, J lost 6 bases, and 5 bases stayed unmatched. The CDR3 protein is CASSVAQLAGGNEQFF. Here the CDR3 DNA reads TGTGCCAGCAGCGTAGCTCAGCTAGCGGGGGGCAATGAGCAGTTCTTC.